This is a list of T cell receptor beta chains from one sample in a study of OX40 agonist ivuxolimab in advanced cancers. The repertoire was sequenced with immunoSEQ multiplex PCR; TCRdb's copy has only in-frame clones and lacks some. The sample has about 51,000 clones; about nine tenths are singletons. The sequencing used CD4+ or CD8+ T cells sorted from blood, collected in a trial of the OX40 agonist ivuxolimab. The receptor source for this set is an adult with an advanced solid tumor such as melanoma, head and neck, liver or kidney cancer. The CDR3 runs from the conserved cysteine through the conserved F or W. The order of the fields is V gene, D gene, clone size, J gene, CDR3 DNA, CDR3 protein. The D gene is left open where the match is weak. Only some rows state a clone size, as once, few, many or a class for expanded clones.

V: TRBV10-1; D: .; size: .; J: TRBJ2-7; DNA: TGCGCCAGCAGTACCGGACAAGGCGGGGAGCAGTACTTC; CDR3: CASSTGQGGEQYF
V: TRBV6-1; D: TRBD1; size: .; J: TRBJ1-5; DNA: TGTGCCAGCAGTTCAGGGGGGAATCAGCCCCAGCATTTT; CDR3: CASSSGGNQPQHF
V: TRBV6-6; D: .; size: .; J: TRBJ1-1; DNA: TGTGCCAGCAGAGACCGGGTGGAAGCTTTCTTT; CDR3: CASRDRVEAFF
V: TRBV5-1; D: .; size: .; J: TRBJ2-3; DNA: TGCGCCAGCAGCCGCATAACAGGGTCCACAGATACGCAGTATTTT; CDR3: CASSRITGSTDTQYF
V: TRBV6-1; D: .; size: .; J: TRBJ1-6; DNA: TGTGCCAGCAGATTTCCGGGACGGACTAATTCACCCCTCCACTTT; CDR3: CASRFPGRTNSPLHF
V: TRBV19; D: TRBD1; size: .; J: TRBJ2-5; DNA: TGTGCCAGTAGTATAGGGACAGGCCATAAACAAGAGACCCAGTACTTC; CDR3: CASSIGTGHKQETQYF
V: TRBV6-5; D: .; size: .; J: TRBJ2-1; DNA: TGTGCCAGCAGCGTCCAAGCCCCGTACAATGAGCAGTTCTTC; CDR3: CASSVQAPYNEQFF
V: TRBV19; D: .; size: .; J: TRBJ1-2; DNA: TGTGCCAGTAGTGAAGACAGGTACACCGATGGCTACACCTTC; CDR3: CASSEDRYTDGYTF
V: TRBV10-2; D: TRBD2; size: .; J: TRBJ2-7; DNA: TGCGCCGCCTCCAGACAAGCGGGAGGTATCTACGAGCAGTACTTC; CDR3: CAASRQAGGIYEQYF
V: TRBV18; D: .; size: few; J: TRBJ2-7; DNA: TGTGCCAGCTCCCAATCAAATGGGGTCGAGCAGTACTTC; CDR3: CASSQSNGVEQYF
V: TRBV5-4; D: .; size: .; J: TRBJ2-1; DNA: TGTGCCAGCAGCTTGGAAGGAACGGGCTCTTCCTACAATGAGCAGTTCTTC; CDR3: CASSLEGTGSSYNEQFF
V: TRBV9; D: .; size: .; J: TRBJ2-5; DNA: TGTGCCAGCAGCTACGGGGAGGTAGAGACCCAGTACTTC; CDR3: CASSYGEVETQYF
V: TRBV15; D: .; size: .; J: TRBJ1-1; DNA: TGTGCCACCAGCAGAGATCCCGATTTGAACACTGAAGCTTTCTTT; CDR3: CATSRDPDLNTEAFF
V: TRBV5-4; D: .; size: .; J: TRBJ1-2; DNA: TGTGCCAGCAGCTATGAAGGATTCTATGGCTACACCTTC; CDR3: CASSYEGFYGYTF
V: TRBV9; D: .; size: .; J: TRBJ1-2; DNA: TGTGCCAGCAGAGGCTTGACGGGCGGCTACACCTTC; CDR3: CASRGLTGGYTF
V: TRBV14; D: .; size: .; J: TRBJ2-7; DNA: TGTGCCAGCAGCCAAGCGCGATTCCGGCAGTACTTC; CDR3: CASSQARFRQYF
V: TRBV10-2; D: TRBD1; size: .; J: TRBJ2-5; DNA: TGCGCCAGCAGTGACAGGGGGGAGACCCAGTACTTC; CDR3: CASSDRGETQYF
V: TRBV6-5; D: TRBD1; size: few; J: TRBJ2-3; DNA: TGTGCCAGCACCCCGCCGGGACAGGGGCAAGATACGCAGTATTTT; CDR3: CASTPPGQGQDTQYF
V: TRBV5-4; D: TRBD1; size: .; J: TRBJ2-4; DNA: TGTGCCAGCAGCGTACAGGGGGCGGGGGACAAAAACATTCAGTACTTC; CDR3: CASSVQGAGDKNIQYF
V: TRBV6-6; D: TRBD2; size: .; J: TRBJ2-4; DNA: TGTGCCACCACCGGGCTAGCGGGAGGACAGAAAAACATTCAGTACTTC; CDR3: CATTGLAGGQKNIQYF
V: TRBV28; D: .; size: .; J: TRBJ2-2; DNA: TGTGCCAGCAGTTTGACGAGCAACACCGGGGAGCTGTTTTTT; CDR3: CASSLTSNTGELFF
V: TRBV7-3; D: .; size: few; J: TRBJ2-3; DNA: TGTGCCAGCAGCTCCGACCCAACAGATACGCAGTATTTT; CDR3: CASSSDPTDTQYF
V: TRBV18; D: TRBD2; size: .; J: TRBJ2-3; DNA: TGTGCCAGCTCACTTACTAGCGACCCTAGCACAGATACGCAGTATTTT; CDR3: CASSLTSDPSTDTQYF
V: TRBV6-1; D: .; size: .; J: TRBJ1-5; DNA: TGTGCCAGCAGTGCCCCCGGGCTTCTCAATCAGCCCCAGCATTTT; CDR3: CASSAPGLLNQPQHF
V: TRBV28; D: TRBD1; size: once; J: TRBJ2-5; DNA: TGTGCCAGCACCGACTCGGGACAGGTCCAAGAGACCCAGTACTTC; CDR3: CASTDSGQVQETQYF
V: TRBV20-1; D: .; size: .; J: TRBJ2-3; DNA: TGCAGTGCTCGCACAGATACGCAGTATTTT; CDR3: CSARTDTQYF
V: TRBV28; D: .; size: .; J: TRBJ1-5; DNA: TGTGCCAGCAGTCCCCACCTAGGGGGAGGTAATCAGCCCCAGCATTTT; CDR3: CASSPHLGGGNQPQHF
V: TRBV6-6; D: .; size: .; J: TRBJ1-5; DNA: TGTGCCAGCAGCATGAAGGTTATCCAGCCCCAGCATTTT; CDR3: CASSMKVIQPQHF
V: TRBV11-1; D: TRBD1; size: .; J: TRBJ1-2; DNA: TGTGCCAGCAGCTACCGGGACAGTAACTATGGCTACACCTTC; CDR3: CASSYRDSNYGYTF
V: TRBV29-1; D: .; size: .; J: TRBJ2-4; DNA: TGCAGCGTTAACCTAGCCAAAAACATTCAGTACTTC; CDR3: CSVNLAKNIQYF
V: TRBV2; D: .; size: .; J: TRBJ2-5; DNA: TGTGCCAGCAGTGGATCACAGGCCTACCAAGAGACCCAGTACTTC; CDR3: CASSGSQAYQETQYF
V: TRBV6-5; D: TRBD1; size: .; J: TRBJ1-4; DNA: TGTGCCAGCAGTGGACAGGCTGCAACTAATGAAAAACTGTTTTTT; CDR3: CASSGQAATNEKLFF
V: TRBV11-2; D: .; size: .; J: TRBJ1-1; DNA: TGTGCCAGCAGCTTTGGGACGGAGAACACTGAAGCTTTCTTT; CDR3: CASSFGTENTEAFF
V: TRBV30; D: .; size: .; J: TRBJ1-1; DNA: TGTGCCTGGAGCGCGTCGGGGAACACTGAAGCTTTCTTT; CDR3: CAWSASGNTEAFF
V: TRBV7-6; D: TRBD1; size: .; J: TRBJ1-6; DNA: TGTGCCAGCAGCTTAGGTTCCGGGACAGGGCCGCGAAATTCACCCCTCCACTTT; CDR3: CASSLGSGTGPRNSPLHF
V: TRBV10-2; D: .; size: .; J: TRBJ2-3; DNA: TGCGCCAGCAGCACGAAGTCGTCACCCACAGATACGCAGTATTTT; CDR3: CASSTKSSPTDTQYF
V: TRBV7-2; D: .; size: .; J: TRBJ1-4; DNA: TGTGCCAGCAGCCCTCGGTTCTGGGAAAAACTGTTTTTT; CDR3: CASSPRFWEKLFF
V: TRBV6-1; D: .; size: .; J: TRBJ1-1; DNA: TGTGCCAGCAGTGACAGGGGTCGAACTGAAGCTTTCTTT; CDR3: CASSDRGRTEAFF
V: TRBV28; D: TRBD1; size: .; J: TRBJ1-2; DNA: TGTGCCAGCAACCCGCTAGACAGGGGCTATGGCTACACCTTC; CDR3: CASNPLDRGYGYTF
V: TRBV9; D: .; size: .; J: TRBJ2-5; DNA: TGTGCCAGCAGCGTATCCGGGGACTTCCCAGGAGAGACCCAGTACTTC; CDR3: CASSVSGDFPGETQYF
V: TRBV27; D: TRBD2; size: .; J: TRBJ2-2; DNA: TGTGCCAGCAGTTTACGGAGCGGGGGCCCCACCGGGGAGCTGTTTTTT; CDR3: CASSLRSGGPTGELFF
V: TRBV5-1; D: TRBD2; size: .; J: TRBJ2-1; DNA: TGCGCCAGCAGCCCCGGGGGACTAGCGGGGTACAATGAGCAGTTCTTC; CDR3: CASSPGGLAGYNEQFF
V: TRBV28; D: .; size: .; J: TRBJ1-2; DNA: TGTGCCACCGAAGTAGGGGGTTGGTATGGCTACACCTTC; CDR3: CATEVGGWYGYTF
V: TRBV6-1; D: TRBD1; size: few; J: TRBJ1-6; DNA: TGTGCCAGCAGTGAAGACCGGACAGGTATCACCCTCCACTTT; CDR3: CASSEDRTGITLHF
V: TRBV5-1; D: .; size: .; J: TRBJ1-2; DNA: TGCGCCAGCAGCTTGGCCGGGCCGGACTATGGCTACACCTTC; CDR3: CASSLAGPDYGYTF
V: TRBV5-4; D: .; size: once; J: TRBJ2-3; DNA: TGTGCCAGCAGCACGCCGGGCCCCGACGGCACAGATACGCAGTATTTT; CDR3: CASSTPGPDGTDTQYF
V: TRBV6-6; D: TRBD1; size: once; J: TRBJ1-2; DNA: TGTGCCAGCAGCTACTCCGGACAGGGGAACTATGGCTACACCTTC; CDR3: CASSYSGQGNYGYTF
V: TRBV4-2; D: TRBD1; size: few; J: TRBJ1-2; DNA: TGTGCCAGCAGCCGGATGGACAGGGGGCTCGATGGCTACACCTTC; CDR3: CASSRMDRGLDGYTF
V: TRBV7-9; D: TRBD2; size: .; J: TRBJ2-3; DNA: TGTGCCAGCAGCTTTCTCGCTAGCGGGGGTAGGGATACGCAGTATTTT; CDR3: CASSFLASGGRDTQYF
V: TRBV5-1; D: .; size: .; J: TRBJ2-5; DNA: TGCGCCAGCAGCTTGGGGATCCAAGAGACCCAGTACTTC; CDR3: CASSLGIQETQYF
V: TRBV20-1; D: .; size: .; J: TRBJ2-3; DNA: TGCAGTGCTAGTTCGCAGGCCGGTCAGTATTTT; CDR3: CSASSQAGQYF
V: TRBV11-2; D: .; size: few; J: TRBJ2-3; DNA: TGTGCCAGCAGCTCCCTCACCCAGGGATCTAGCACAGATACGCAGTATTTT; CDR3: CASSSLTQGSSTDTQYF